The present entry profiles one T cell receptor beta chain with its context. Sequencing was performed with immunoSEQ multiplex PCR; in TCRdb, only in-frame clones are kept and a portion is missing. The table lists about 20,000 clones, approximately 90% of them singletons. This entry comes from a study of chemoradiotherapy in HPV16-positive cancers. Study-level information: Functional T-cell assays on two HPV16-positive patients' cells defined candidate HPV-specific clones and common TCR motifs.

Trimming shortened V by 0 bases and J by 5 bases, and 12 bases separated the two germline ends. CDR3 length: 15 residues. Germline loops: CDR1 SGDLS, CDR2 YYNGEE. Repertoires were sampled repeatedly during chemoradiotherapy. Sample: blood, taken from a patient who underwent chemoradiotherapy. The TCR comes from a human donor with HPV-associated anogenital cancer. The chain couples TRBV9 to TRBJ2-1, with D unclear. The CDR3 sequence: CASSVGVTANNEQFF. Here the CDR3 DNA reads TGTGCCAGCAGCGTAGGGGTGACTGCGAACAATGAGCAGTTCTTC.